This T cell receptor beta chain was obtained from a study of neurological immune-mediated disorders (dated by TCRdb to between 2018 and 2021). At the level of the whole study: Peripheral blood TCR-beta repertoires from patients with HTLV-I-associated myelopathy (HAM/TSP), patients with multiple sclerosis, and healthy controls were compared in the study using UMI-based sequencing. The roughly 100 TCR-beta libraries covered PBMC samples along with longitudinal samples, technical triplicates, and paired sorted CD4+ and CD8+ T-cell subsets. The cohort comprised 68 subjects: approximately 15 HAM/TSP patients, approximately 34 multiple sclerosis patients and 20 healthy controls. Technical triplicate libraries were sequenced to precisely calculate the variability in frequency of each individual clone. Beyond this particular receptor, the publication reports: Across subjects, expanded clones never shared an identical CDR3 amino acid sequence, which suggests that the TCR-beta repertoires in every group were private. TCR clonal expansion was highest in HAM/TSP patients and lowest in MS patients, with MS patients falling below even healthy controls.

The time point label, as the study defines it: technical triplicate 3. For the unsorted PBMC libraries, 2 million PBMCs were stored in RNAlater at -80 degrees C until RNA extraction and were used to generate the libraries. Peripheral blood was subjected to Ficoll-Hypaque density gradient centrifugation to isolate PBMCs, which were then cryopreserved in liquid nitrogen. At least ten counts were recorded for this clonotype. Its antigen specificity is not known. Base qualities are not provided; no much larger clone lies one nucleotide away. V was cut back by 5 bases and J by 4 bases, leaving a gap of 15 bases between them. Looking up the germline V gene yields CDR1 MDHEN and CDR2 SYDVKM. Including the terminal cysteine and phenylalanine, the CDR3 comprises 15 residues. The CDR3 DNA has 45 bases and is translated from base 1. cDNA was synthesized by template-switch 5'RACE using a primer with a 10-nucleotide random unique molecular identifier that tagged each TCR transcript. Over 180 million TCR-beta sequences, covering 15-18 subjects, were produced in each sequencing run. The RNeasy kit was used for extraction of total RNA. The KAPA Real-time Library Amplification kit was used to amplify TCR-beta VDJ regions with primers for the TCR constant region and the 5'RACE anchor. A first PCR added sample indexes and Illumina adaptors, after which a second PCR increased the library yield. The roughly 650 bp TCR product was size-selected on a 2% E-gel SizeSelection system after Ampure bead purification. Before pooling, library quality was checked on a Bioanalyzer, concentration was measured with Qubit, and libraries were quantified with the Kapa Library Quantification kit. An Illumina HiSeq 2500 sequenced the libraries paired-end 2 x 150 bp. To increase sequence diversity, roughly 25-31% phiX was spiked into each library pool. Concerning the study's data processing: Quality-filtered reads were processed with the UMI-based MiGEC pipeline, which removed over 75% of raw TCR sequences during error correction. VDJ genes were aligned to IMGT germline references, and clonotypes were defined by unique CDR3 amino acid sequence plus V-J genes. Clonal expansion, Shannon diversity and CDR3 relatedness were evaluated with VDJtools (CalcPairwiseDistances, ClusterSamples), while phylogenetic trees were built in CLCbio workbench. Clones with at least 8 unique UMIs were defined as expanded, with this threshold being based on coefficient-of-variation modelling across technical triplicates. Starting from the raw public reads, TCRdb applied fastp trimming at Q25, assembled clones with MiXCR and retained in-frame beta chains. Rows with one shared CDR3 protein collapse into an entry with the most common genes and DNA. In this record, the V and J calls reflect TCRdb's handling and not the investigators' own analysis. The sample contains about 44,000 distinct CDR3 sequences, around a fifth of them found a single time. About 4.7% of the sample belongs to the ten largest clones.

The sequence is built from TRBV28 and TRBJ1-3, with TRBD1 tentatively as D gene (6 bases match). This clonotype originated in a man aged 55 to 70 with HTLV-1-associated myelopathy (HAM/TSP). Sequencing was performed on PBMCs. CDR3 loop: CASSRLQGFGNTIYF. The bases read TGTGCCAGCAGTCGACTACAGGGATTCGGAAACACCATATATTTT. Reference TRBV28 and TRBJ1-3 genes cover what lies past the CDR3, so the full variable domain is DVKVTQSSRYLVKRTGEKVFLECVQDMDHENMFWYRQDPGLGLRLIYFSYDVKMKEKGDIPEGYSVSREKKERFSLILESASTNQTSMYLCASSRLQGFGNTIYFGEGSWLTVV.